Listed here are 6 T cell receptor beta chains from one sample, sequenced in a study of CD8 T cells in Susac syndrome. After extraction with the RNeasy kit, about 0.45 to 1 ug of the RNA was reverse transcribed using random hexamers. TCRdb reprocessed the immunoSEQ multiplex PCR reads with MiXCR, giving one entry per CDR3 protein. The sample includes approximately 190,000 distinct CDR3 sequences, approximately 95% of them seen just once. The sample comprised CD4+ T cells from PBMCs. The source of these receptors is a human donor with Susac syndrome.

The chain carries TRBV30 and TRBJ2-2; TRBD2 matches 9 bases. The CDR3 is 15 residues long. Per germline, CDR1 GTSNPN and CDR2 SVGIG (reference sequence). V lost 2 bases and J lost 0; bases outside the gene matches: 1. The CDR3 nucleotides read TGTGCCTGGAGTCGCGGGGGGGCGAACACCGGGGAGCTGTTTTTT. Translating gives CAWSRGGANTGELFF. Full variable domain (rest looked up from reference TRBV30 and TRBJ2-2): SQTIHQWPATLVQPVGSPLSLECTVEGTSNPNLYWYRQAAGRGLQLLFYSVGIGQISSEVPQNLSASRPQDRQFILSSKKLLLSDSGFYLCAWSRGGANTGELFFGEGSRLTVL.

The rearrangement joins TRBV5-1 to TRBJ2-1; D might be TRBD1 or TRBD2, each matching 6 bases. The CDR3 spans 14 residues. The V end lost 2 bases, the J end lost 7 bases, and 13 bases lay between the germline ends. CDR1 and CDR2 (germline): SGHRS, YFSETQ. The CDR3 sequence: CASSLRGARNEQFF. For the CDR3, the DNA is TGCGCCAGCAGCTTAAGGGGGGCCCGGAATGAGCAGTTCTTC.

The chain recombines TRBV11-3 with TRBJ2-5; D remains ambiguous. The CDR3 loop spans 14 amino acids. Trimming removed 0 bases from V and 2 bases from J, with 7 bases in between. Germline V gene sequence: CDR1 SGHNT, CDR2 YENEEA. The CDR3 nucleotides are TGTGCCAGCAGCTTAGATCAGCTACAAGAGACCCAGTACTTC. It codes for CASSLDQLQETQYF.

The chain has TRBV12-3 or TRBV12-4 and TRBJ2-1, with TRBD1 as a possible D gene (6 bases). V was pared by 5 bases and J by 3 bases, with 11 bases between. The CDR3 consists of 14 residues. CDR3 region: CASSPGQSYNEQFF. CDR3 coding DNA: TGTGCCAGCAGTCCTGGACAGAGCTACAATGAGCAGTTCTTC.

V usage is TRBV30 and J usage is TRBJ2-2; 8 positions match TRBD1. The J segment lost 4 bases and the V segment lost 1 base, leaving 8 bases of the junction unmatched. CDR3 length equals 16 residues. Germline V gene data show CDR1 as GTSNPN and CDR2 as SVGIG (reference sequence). The CDR3 region is CAWSGDQGAGTGELFF. The CDR3 coding sequence is TGTGCCTGGAGTGGAGACCAGGGGGCAGGCACCGGGGAGCTGTTTTTT.

This clonotype showed up just a few times. The V and J genes are TRBV5-1 and TRBJ1-1; TRBD1 matches 7 bases. Germline CDR1 and CDR2: SGHRS and YFSETQ. Trimming removed 4 bases from V and 0 bases from J; junction bases left unmatched: 9. This CDR3 region has 16 residues. CDR3: CASSRDRVELNTEAFF. For the CDR3, the DNA is TGCGCCAGCAGCCGTGACAGGGTAGAACTGAACACTGAAGCTTTCTTT. Variable domain in full (rest from reference TRBV5-1 and TRBJ1-1): KAGVTQTPRYLIKTRGQQVTLSCSPISGHRSVSWYQQTPGQGLQFLFEYFSETQRNKGNFPGRFSGRQFSNSRSEMNVSTLELGDSALYLCASSRDRVELNTEAFFGQGTRLTVV.